This TCR beta chain is from a study of cytomegalovirus exposure and HLA in healthy donors. In the case of this clone: Its antigen remains unidentified.

Germline V gene data show CDR1 as ENHRY and CDR2 as SYGVKD. This CDR3 spans 12 amino acids. V was trimmed by 10 bases and J by 7 bases, leaving 11 bases between them. Amplification used 60 Vbeta primers and 13 Jbeta primers. Data came from immunoSEQ multiplex PCR; TCRdb stores just in-frame clones and leaves some out. The sample lists 150,000 or so clones; about 72% were seen once. General study points: Later analysis suggested links between common viral pathogens and several top significant clusters.

Sequenced sample: PBMCs. This rearrangement joins TRBV10-3 to TRBJ1-6; the D gene is possibly TRBD1 (6 bases). The sequence was obtained from a human donor in good health. The CDR3 nucleotides are TGTGCCACCTCCCAGGGGAATTCACCCCTCCACTTT. Translation: CATSQGNSPLHF.